A single sample gave rise to the 10 T cell receptor beta chains below, sequenced in a study of response to subunit inactivated influenza vaccine. TCRdb re-called the RT-PCR reads through MiXCR, storing one row per CDR3 protein. Among about 800,000 distinct CDR3 sequences listed, 21% were seen once. Source: PBMCs from blood, taken roughly 5 days after vaccination. The receptors derive from a man aged 50 to 59 who received an inactivated influenza vaccine.

The table lists this clonotype with many counts. The chain carries TRBV12-3 or TRBV12-4 and TRBJ2-6; D call uncertain. This CDR3 is 13 amino acids long. With 5 bases removed from V and 1 base from J, the gap between germline ends came to 3 bases. CDR3 region: CASSTSGANVLTF. CDR3 nucleotide sequence: TGTGCCAGCAGTACATCTGGGGCCAACGTCCTGACTTTC.

V gene TRBV29-1 combines with J gene TRBJ2-5, with D possibly TRBD1 on 5 matching bases. Trimming removed 4 bases from V and 5 bases from J, with 11 bases in between. Germline assignment: CDR1 SQVTM and CDR2 ANQGSEA. The CDR3 covers 12 residues. CDR3 sequence: CSVGGYRETQYF. The CDR3 coding sequence is TGCAGCGTTGGTGGCTACAGGGAGACCCAGTACTTC.

This clonotype came up a few times. The chain uses TRBV7-2 and TRBJ2-7; possible D gene TRBD1, 6 bases. The germline V gene has CDR1 SGHTA and CDR2 FQGNSA. This CDR3 is 14 amino acids long. The V gene lost 8 bases and the J gene lost 0 bases, with 14 bases spanning the gap. The CDR3 protein is CASRGGKSSYEQYF. The CDR3 DNA reads as TGTGCCAGCCGAGGGGGAAAAAGCTCCTACGAGCAGTACTTC.

This clonotype was seen more than once but under ten times. The chain links TRBV29-1 to TRBJ2-5; 7 nucleotides line up with TRBD2. This CDR3 is 13 amino acids long. Germline lookup yields CDR1 SQVTM and CDR2 ANQGSEA. V shed 5 bases, J shed 5 bases, and the junction held 8 bases outside the gene matches. CDR3 nucleotide sequence: TGCAGCGTTCTAGCGGAAAGAATCGAGACCCAGTACTTC. It is translated as CSVLAERIETQYF.

This clonotype was seen a few times. V and J are TRBV20-1 and TRBJ2-4; TRBD2 agrees at 12 bases. The CDR3 runs to 16 residues. From germline, CDR1 is DFQATT and CDR2 SNEGSKA (reference sequence). Germline trimming cut 7 bases from V and 2 bases from J; bases unmatched to any gene: 9. The chain's CDR3 is CSGRTSGKSSKNIQYF. Written as DNA, the CDR3 is TGCAGTGGAAGGACTAGCGGGAAATCGTCCAAAAACATTCAGTACTTC.

This clonotype showed up just a few times. CDR3 DNA: TGTGCCAGCAGTGATGACAGGGGATTAGGGAGGGATACGCAGTATTTT. Translation: CASSDDRGLGRDTQYF. The chain joins TRBV25-1 to TRBJ2-3, with 8 bases matching TRBD1. Trimming removed 3 bases from V and 6 bases from J; junction bases left unmatched: 11. Looked up from germline, CDR1 is MGHDK and CDR2 is SYGVNS. CDR3 length: 16 amino acids.

V gene TRBV6-5 combines with J gene TRBJ1-2; D not resolved. The V end was cut by 0 bases, the J end by 5 bases, with 10 bases between. Germline assignment: CDR1 MNHEY and CDR2 SVGAGI. This CDR3 spans 14 amino acids. CDR3 protein: CASSYSTQIYGYTF. DNA for the CDR3: TGTGCCAGCAGTTACTCGACACAGATATATGGCTACACCTTC.

This clonotype was picked up a small number of times. The chain combines TRBV4-2 with TRBJ2-3; 13 nucleotides match TRBD2. Trimming at V came to 2 bases and at J to 4 bases, leaving 3 bases not matched to a gene. There are 16 residues in the CDR3. Looked up from germline, CDR1 is LGHNA and CDR2 is YNFKEQ. CDR3 in amino acids: CASSQRTSGSSDTQYF. The CDR3, as DNA: TGTGCCAGCAGCCAAAGGACTAGCGGGAGTTCAGATACGCAGTATTTT.

This clonotype has more than one count but fewer than ten. J is TRBJ1-1 and V is TRBV12-3 or TRBV12-4; D unclear. This CDR3 spans 13 amino acids. V lost 3 bases and J lost 4, with 9 bases in between. DNA of the CDR3: TGTGCCAGCAGTTTTGGGTCCAGCACTGAAGCTTTCTTT. Translation: CASSFGSSTEAFF.

The CDR3 loop is CASSLELQGVGTDTQYF. The DNA for the CDR3 is TGTGCCAGCAGCTTAGAGTTACAGGGGGTCGGCACAGATACGCAGTATTTT. This chain connects TRBV11-2 to TRBJ2-3; 8 bases align to TRBD1. Germline V lookup: CDR1 SGHAT, CDR2 FQNNGV. The CDR3 has 17 residues. The J segment lost 1 base and the V segment lost 0 bases, leaving 6 bases of the junction unmatched.